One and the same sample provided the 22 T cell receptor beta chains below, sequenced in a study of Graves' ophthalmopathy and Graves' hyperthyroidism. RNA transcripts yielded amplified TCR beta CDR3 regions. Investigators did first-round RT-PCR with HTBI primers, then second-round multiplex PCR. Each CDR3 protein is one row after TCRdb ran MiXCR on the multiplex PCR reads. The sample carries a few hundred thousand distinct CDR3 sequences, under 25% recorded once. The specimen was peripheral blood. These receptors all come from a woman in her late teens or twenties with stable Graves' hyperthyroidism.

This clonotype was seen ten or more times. CDR3 DNA: TGTGCCAGCAGCCCTATGAGTAGGGGGGAAGCTTTCTTT. Amino acid sequence: CASSPMSRGEAFF. The V and J genes are TRBV12-3 or TRBV12-4 and TRBJ1-1, with D maybe TRBD1 (6 bases). Trimming took off 6 bases at V and 8 bases at J, with 16 bases between the two ends. This CDR3 spans 13 amino acids.

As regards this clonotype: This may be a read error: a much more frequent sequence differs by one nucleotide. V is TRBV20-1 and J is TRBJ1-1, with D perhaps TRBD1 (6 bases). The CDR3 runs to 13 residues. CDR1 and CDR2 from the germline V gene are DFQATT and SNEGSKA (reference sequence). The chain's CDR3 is CSSRGIRFTEAFF. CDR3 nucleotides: TGCAGTTCTAGGGGGATCAGGTTCACTGAAGCTTTCTTT.

The CDR3 region has the DNA TGTGCCAGCGATAAAGGTCCCTACGAGCAGTACTTC. Amino acids: CASDKGPYEQYF. The V gene is TRBV12-3 or TRBV12-4, the J gene TRBJ2-7; D call uncertain. The CDR3 is 12 residues long. The ends were cut back, 8 bases at V and 2 bases at J, with 10 bases in the middle.

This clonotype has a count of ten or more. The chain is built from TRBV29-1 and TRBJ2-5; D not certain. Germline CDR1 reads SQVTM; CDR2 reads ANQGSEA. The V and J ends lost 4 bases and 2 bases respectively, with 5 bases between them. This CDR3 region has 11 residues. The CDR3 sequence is CSVGGQETQYF. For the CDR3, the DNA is TGCAGCGTTGGAGGACAAGAGACCCAGTACTTC.

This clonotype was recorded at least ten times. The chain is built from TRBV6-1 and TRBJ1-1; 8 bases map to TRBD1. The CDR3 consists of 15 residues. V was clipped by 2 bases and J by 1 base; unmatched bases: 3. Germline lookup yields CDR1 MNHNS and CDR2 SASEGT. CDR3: CASSEPGTGNTEAFF. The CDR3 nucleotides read TGTGCCAGCAGTGAACCGGGGACAGGGAACACTGAAGCTTTCTTT.

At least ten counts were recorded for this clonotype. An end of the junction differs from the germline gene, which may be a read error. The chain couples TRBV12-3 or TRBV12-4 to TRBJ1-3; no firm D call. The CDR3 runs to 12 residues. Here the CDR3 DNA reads TGTGCCAGCAGTTTAAGCACGGGTACCATGTATTTT. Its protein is CASSLSTGTMYF.

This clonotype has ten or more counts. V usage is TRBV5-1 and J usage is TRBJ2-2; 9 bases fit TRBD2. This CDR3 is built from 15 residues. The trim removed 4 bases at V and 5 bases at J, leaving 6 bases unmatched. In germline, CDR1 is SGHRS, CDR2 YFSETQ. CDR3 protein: CASSPRTSATGELFF. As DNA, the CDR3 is TGCGCCAGCAGCCCTCGGACTAGCGCGACCGGGGAGCTGTTTTTT.

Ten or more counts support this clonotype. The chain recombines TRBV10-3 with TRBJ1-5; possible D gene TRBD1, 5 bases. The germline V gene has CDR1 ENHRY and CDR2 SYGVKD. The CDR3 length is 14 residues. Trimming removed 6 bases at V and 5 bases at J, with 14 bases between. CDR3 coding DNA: TGTGCCATCAGCCCGGACACGGGGCATCAGCCCCAGCATTTT. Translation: CAISPDTGHQPQHF.

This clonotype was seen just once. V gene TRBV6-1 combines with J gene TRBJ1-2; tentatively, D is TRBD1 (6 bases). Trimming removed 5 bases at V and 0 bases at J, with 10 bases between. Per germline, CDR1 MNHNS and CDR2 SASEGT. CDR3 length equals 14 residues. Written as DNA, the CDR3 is TGTGCCAGCAGTCTTCGGGACACTAACTATGGCTACACCTTC. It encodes CASSLRDTNYGYTF.

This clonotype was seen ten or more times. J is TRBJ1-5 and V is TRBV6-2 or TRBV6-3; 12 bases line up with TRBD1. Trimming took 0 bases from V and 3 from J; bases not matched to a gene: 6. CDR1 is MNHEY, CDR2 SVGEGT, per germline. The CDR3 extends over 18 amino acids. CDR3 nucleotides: TGTGCCAGCAGTTACTCGACGGGACAGGGGGCGGACAATCAGCCCCAGCATTTT. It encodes CASSYSTGQGADNQPQHF.

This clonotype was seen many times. The DNA of the CDR3 is TGTGCCAGCAGCTTAGAGGCTAACTCCTACGAGCAGTACTTC. Translated, it gives CASSLEANSYEQYF. The chain employs TRBV7-9 and TRBJ2-7, with D unclear. Germline lookup yields CDR1 SEHNR and CDR2 FQNEAQ (reference sequence). The CDR3 is 14 residues long. V shed 1 base and J shed 0 bases, with 7 bases lying between them.

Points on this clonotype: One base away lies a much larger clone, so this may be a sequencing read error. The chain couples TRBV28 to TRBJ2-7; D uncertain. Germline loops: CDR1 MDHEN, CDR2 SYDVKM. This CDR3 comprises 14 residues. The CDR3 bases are TGTGCCAGCAGTTCCCCCGCTCTACCCTACGAGAAGTACTTC. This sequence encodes CASSSPALPYEKYF.

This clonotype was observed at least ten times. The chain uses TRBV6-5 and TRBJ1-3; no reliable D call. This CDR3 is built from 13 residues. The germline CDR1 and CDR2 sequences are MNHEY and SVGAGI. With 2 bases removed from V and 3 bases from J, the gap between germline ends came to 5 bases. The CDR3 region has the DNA TGTGCCAGCAGTTACGGGGATGGAAACACCATATATTTT. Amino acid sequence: CASSYGDGNTIYF.

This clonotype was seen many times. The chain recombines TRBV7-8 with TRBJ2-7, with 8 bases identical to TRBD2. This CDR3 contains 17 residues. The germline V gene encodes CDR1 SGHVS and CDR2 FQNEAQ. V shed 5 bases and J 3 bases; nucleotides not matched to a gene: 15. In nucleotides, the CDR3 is TGTGCCAGCAGCCGCGGGGGGAGGTGGGAGCCTGTCTACGAGCAGTACTTC. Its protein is CASSRGGRWEPVYEQYF.

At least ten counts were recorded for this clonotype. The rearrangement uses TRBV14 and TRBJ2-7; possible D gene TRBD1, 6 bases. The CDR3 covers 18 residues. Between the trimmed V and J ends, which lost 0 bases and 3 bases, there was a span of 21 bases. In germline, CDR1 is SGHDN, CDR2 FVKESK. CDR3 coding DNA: TGTGCCAGCAGCCAAGAACTACAGGGTCCCACCAGATACTACGAGCAGTACTTC. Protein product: CASSQELQGPTRYYEQYF.

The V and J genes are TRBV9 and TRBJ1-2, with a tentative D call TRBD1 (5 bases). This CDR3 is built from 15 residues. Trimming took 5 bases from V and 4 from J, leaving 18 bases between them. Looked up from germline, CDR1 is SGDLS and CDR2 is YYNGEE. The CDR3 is CASSDSGGPSYGYTF. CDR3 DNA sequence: TGTGCCAGCAGTGATTCGGGGGGACCGAGCTATGGCTACACCTTC.

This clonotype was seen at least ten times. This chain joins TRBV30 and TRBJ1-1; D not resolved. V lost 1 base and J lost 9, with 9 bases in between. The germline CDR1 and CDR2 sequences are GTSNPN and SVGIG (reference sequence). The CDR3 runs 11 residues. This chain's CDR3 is CAWSAAGKAFF. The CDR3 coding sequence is TGTGCCTGGAGTGCCGCAGGCAAAGCTTTCTTT.

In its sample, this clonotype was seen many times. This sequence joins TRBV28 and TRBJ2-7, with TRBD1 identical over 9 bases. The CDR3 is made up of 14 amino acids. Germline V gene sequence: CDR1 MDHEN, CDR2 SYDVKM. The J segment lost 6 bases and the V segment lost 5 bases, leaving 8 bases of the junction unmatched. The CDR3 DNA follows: TGTGCCAGCAGTCCCCGGGACAGGGTATTCGAGCAGTACTTC. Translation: CASSPRDRVFEQYF. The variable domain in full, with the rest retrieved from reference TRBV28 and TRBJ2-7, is DVKVTQSSRYLVKRTGEKVFLECVQDMDHENMFWYRQDPGLGLRLIYFSYDVKMKEKGDIPEGYSVSREKKERFSLILESASTNQTSMYLCASSPRDRVFEQYFGPGTRLTVT.

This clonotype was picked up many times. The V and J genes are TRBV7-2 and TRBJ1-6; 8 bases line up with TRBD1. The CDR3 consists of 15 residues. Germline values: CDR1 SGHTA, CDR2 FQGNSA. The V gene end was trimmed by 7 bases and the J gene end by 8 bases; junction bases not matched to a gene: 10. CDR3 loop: CASTPGGTGDSPLHF. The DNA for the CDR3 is TGTGCCAGCACCCCAGGGGGGACAGGAGATTCACCCCTCCACTTT.

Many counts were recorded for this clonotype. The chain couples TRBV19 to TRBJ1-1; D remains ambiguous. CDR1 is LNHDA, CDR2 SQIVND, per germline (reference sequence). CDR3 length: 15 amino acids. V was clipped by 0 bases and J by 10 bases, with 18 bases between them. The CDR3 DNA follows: TGTGCCAGTAGTATAGATCTAAGGGCGACCTCGGGAGCTTTCTTT. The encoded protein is CASSIDLRATSGAFF.

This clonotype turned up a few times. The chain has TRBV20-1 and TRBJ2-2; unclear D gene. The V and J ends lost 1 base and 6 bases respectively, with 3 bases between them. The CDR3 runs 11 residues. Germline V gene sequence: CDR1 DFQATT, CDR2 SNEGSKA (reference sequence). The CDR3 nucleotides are TGCAGTGCTAGAGCCCCCGGGGAGCTGTTTTTT. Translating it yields CSARAPGELFF.

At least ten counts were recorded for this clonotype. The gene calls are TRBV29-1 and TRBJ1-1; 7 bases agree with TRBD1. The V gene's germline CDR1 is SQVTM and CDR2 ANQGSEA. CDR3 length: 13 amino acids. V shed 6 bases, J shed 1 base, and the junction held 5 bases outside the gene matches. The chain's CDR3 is CSVNRGPNTEAFF. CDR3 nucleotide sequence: TGCAGCGTCAACAGGGGTCCGAACACTGAAGCTTTCTTT.